This T cell receptor (beta chain) was documented in a study of regulatory T cells in long-lasting Graves disease. As for the study in general: A definition of persistent Graves' disease required over 5 years of antithyroid drugs plus positive TSH receptor antibodies.

Time point indicated: persistent/refractory GD, antithyroid drugs over 5 years with positive TRAb. The TCR library was made from RNA extracted from PBMCs. Tubes containing EDTA received roughly 8.8 milliliters of drawn peripheral blood. This clonotype was counted many times. Its matching antigen is unknown. V lost 4 bases to trimming and J lost 0 bases; unmatched junction nucleotides: 14. CDR1 and CDR2 (germline): MDHEN, SYDVKM. The CDR3 consists of 19 residues. Study outcomes and limitations: It was possible that the small sample size reduced accuracy. Persistent Graves' cases showed lower TCR diversity than newly diagnosed cases.

Libraries of TCR beta came from iRepertoire HTBI primers plus Arm-PCR of CDR3 regions. MiXCR, applied by TCRdb to the multiplex PCR reads, yields one record per CDR3 protein. This sample yields around 460,000 distinct CDR3 sequences, of which roughly 23% are seen a single time; roughly 14% belongs to the top ten. V and J are TRBV28 and TRBJ2-4; 8 positions match TRBD2. Sample: peripheral blood mononuclear cells (PBMCs), taken when the disease was refractory, from a patient treated with antithyroid drugs. This receptor was taken from a female donor with Graves disease. The CDR3 DNA reads as TGTGCCAGCAGTTCGACTTGGCGGGGGGCCCGCGGAGCCAAAAACATTCAGTACTTC. This translates into CASSSTWRGARGAKNIQYF.